A single T cell receptor beta chain is shown here with its context. Enrolled during active infection, Seattle patients were then followed longitudinally. Data came from immunoSEQ multiplex PCR; TCRdb stores just in-frame clones and leaves some out. The profile shows some 180,000 clones, about 88% of them singletons. The CDR3 covers 16 residues. With 2 bases removed from V and 5 bases from J, the gap between germline ends came to 16 bases. The germline V gene has CDR1 SGHDN and CDR2 FVKESK. These data belong to a study of blood T cell repertoires in COVID-19. Study background: The United States, Italy and Spain supplied acute and convalescent COVID-19 samples. PBMCs, B-cell-depleted T cells, or T cells provided the cDNA or gDNA that made up the material.

This receptor was identified in a middle-aged man with COVID-19, enrolled during active disease. V usage is TRBV14 and J usage is TRBJ2-1; D is possibly TRBD1 (5 bases). The sequenced sample was peripheral blood. In DNA, the CDR3 is TGTGCCAGCAGCCAATGGTCCTGGGGCTCAAACAATGAGCAGTTCTTC. It encodes CASSQWSWGSNNEQFF.